This T cell receptor beta chain was identified in a study of blood T cell repertoires in COVID-19. Across the study: Acute-phase and convalescent COVID-19 samples originated in the United States, Italy and Spain. Nucleic acid was either cDNA or gDNA, and it came from T cells, B-cell-depleted T cells, or PBMCs.

The CDR3 runs to 15 residues. CDR1 is GTSNPN, CDR2 SVGIG, per germline (reference sequence). Trimming at V came to 4 bases and at J to 10 bases, leaving 10 bases not matched to a gene. Methods used by the authors: Reference gene primer amplification yielded estimated nucleated cell counts. The protocol was immunoSEQ multiplex PCR, while the TCRdb copy is restricted to in-frame clones and leaves out a portion. V and J calls and clone size come straight from that table; D and trimming were deduced from the DNA. The sample contains about 170,000 clones, roughly 80% of which appear only once. The receptor comes from a man between 18 and 35 years old with active or convalescent COVID-19. Material for sequencing was peripheral blood. This chain joins TRBV30 and TRBJ2-1; TRBD2 aligns across 13 bases. CDR3 amino acids: CAWNKLAGGLGEQFF. DNA of the CDR3: TGTGCCTGGAACAAACTAGCGGGAGGGTTGGGGGAGCAGTTCTTC.